This entry is about one TCR beta chain. Its antigen is currently unknown. Germline V gene data show CDR1 as MNHEY and CDR2 as SVGAGI. Trimming removed 5 bases from V and 6 bases from J, with 14 bases in between. The CDR3 has 13 residues. This sample was taken from a study of shared clonotypes between healthy human individuals. Whole-study findings and limits: A few donors showed sharing of roughly 5% of naive CD4 clonotypes.

In the original processing: Filtering differed for immunoSEQ, which gave only junction sequences without quality scores. Using immunoSEQ multiplex PCR, the repertoire was profiled, and TCRdb retains in-frame clones only, with some absent. V and J calls and clone size are given by that table; D and trimming were obtained from the DNA. The data show some 2,500,000 clones, under 95% seen once. Sequenced material: naive CD4+ T cells from PBMCs. Subset here: CD45RA+ positively selected. The sequence derives from a man between 18 and 35 years old in good health. Some clones in this sample may be carry-over from other donors' samples. The rearrangement uses TRBV6-5 and TRBJ2-7, with D possibly TRBD1 on 6 matching bases. The CDR3 spells CASSGRTGIEQYF. CDR3 bases: TGTGCCAGCAGTGGACGAACAGGGATCGAGCAGTACTTC.